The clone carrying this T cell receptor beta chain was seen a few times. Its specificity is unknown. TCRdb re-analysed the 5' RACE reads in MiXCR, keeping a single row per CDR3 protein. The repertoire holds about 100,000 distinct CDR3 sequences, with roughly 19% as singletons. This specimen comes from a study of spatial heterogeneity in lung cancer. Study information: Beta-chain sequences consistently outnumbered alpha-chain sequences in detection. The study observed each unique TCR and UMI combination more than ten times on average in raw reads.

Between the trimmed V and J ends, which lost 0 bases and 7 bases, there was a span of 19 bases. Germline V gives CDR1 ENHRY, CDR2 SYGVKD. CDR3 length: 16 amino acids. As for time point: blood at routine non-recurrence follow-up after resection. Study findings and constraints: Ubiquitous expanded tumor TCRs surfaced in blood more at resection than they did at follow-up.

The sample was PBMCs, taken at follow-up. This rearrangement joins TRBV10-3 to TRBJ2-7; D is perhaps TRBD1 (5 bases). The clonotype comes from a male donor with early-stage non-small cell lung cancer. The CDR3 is CAISESRRTTVGEQYF. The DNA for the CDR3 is TGTGCCATCAGTGAGTCGAGACGGACAACCGTCGGGGAGCAGTACTTC.